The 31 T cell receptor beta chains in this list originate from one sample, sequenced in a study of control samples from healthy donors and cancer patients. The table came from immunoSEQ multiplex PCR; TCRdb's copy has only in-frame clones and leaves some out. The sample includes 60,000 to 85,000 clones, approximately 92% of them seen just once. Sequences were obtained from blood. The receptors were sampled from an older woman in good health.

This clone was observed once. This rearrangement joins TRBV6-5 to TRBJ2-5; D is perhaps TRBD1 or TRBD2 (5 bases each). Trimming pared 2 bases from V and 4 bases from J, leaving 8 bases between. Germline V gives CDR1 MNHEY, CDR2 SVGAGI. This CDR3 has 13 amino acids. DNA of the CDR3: TGTGCCAGCAGTTACCGGGGCCGAGAGACCCAGTACTTC. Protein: CASSYRGRETQYF.

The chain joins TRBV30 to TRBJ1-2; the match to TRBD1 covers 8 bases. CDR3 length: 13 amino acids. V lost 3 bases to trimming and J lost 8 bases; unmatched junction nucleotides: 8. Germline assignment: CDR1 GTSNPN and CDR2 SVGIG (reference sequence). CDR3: CAWRAGQGYGYTF. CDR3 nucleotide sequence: TGTGCCTGGAGAGCAGGACAGGGTTACGGCTACACCTTC. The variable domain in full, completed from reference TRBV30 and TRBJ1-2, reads SQTIHQWPATLVQPVGSPLSLECTVEGTSNPNLYWYRQAAGRGLQLLFYSVGIGQISSEVPQNLSASRPQDRQFILSSKKLLLSDSGFYLCAWRAGQGYGYTFGSGTRLTVV.

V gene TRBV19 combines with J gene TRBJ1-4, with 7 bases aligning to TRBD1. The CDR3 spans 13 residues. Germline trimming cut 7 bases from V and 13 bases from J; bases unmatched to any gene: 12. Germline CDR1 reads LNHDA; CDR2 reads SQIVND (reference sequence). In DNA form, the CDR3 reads TGTGCCAGTACTTACCGGGACAGCCGGGGACTGTTTTTT. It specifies CASTYRDSRGLFF.

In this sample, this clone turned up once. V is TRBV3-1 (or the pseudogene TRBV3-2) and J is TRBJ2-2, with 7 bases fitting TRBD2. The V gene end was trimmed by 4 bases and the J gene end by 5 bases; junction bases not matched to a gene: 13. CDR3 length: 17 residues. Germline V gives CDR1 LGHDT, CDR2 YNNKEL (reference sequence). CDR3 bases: TGTGCCAGCAGCCTAACGGGGGGAGCGAGAGGAACCGGGGAGCTGTTTTTT. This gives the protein CASSLTGGARGTGELFF.

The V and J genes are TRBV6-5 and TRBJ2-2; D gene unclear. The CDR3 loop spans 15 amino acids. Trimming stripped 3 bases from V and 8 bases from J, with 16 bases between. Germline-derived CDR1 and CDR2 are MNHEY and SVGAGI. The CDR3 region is CASSYIAFEGGELFF. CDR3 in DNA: TGTGCCAGCAGTTATATCGCGTTCGAAGGGGGGGAGCTGTTTTTT.

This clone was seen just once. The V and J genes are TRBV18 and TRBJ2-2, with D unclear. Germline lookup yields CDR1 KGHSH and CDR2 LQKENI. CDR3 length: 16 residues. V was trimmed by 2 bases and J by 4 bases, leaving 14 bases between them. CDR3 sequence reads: CASSPSRAGSTGELFF. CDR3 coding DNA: TGTGCCAGCTCACCATCACGCGCCGGATCCACCGGGGAGCTGTTTTTT.

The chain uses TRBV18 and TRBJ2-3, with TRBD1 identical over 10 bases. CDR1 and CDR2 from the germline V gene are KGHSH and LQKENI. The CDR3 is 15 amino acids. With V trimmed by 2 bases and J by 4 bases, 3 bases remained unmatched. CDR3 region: CASSPTTGGSDTQYF. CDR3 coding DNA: TGTGCCAGCTCACCAACGACAGGGGGCTCAGATACGCAGTATTTT.

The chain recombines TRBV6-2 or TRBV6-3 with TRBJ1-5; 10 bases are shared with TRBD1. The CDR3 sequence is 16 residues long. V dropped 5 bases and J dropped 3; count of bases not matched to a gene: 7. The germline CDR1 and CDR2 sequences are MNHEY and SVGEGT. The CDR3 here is CASSRSGQGPNQPQHF. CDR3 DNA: TGTGCCAGCAGTCGTTCGGGACAGGGGCCCAATCAGCCCCAGCATTTT.

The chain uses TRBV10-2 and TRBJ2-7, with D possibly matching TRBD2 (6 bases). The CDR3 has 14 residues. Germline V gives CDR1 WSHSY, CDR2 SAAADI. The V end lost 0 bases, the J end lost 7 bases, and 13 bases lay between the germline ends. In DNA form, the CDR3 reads TGCGCCAGCAGTGAGTCGGGAGGTTTGGGGGAGCAGTACTTC. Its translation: CASSESGGLGEQYF.

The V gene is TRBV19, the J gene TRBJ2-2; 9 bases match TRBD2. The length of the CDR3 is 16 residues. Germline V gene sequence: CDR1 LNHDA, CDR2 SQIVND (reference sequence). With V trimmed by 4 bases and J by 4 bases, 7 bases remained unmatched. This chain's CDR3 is CASSRKREAVTGELFF. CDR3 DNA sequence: TGTGCCAGTAGTAGGAAGCGGGAGGCGGTCACCGGGGAGCTGTTTTTT.

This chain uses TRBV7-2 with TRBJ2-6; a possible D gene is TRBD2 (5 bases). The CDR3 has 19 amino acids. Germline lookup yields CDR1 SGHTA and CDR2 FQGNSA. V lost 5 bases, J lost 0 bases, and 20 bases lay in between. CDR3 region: CASSAAPAGQLSGANVLTF. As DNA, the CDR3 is TGTGCCAGCAGCGCAGCCCCGGCGGGCCAACTCTCTGGGGCCAACGTCCTGACTTTC.

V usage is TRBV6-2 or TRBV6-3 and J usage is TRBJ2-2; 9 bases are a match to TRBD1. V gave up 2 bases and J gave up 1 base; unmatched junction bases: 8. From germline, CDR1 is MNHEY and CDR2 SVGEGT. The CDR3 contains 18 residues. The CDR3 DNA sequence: TGTGCCAGCAGTTACGGACCCCCGGGACAGGGGAACACCGGGGAGCTGTTTTTT. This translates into CASSYGPPGQGNTGELFF.

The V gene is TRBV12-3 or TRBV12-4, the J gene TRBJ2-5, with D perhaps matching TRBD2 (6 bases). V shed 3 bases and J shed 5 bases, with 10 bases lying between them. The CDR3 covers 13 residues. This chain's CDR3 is CASSFRGGETQYF. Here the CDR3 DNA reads TGTGCCAGCAGTTTCCGGGGAGGCGAGACCCAGTACTTC.

The CDR3 reads CASSPRTMSNQPQHF. For the CDR3, the DNA is TGCGCCAGCAGCCCCCGGACTATGAGCAATCAGCCCCAGCATTTT. The chain combines TRBV4-1 with TRBJ1-5; D unclear. The CDR3 has 15 residues. The germline V gene encodes CDR1 MGHRA and CDR2 YSYEKL. V gave up 4 bases and J gave up 1 base, with 11 bases separating them.

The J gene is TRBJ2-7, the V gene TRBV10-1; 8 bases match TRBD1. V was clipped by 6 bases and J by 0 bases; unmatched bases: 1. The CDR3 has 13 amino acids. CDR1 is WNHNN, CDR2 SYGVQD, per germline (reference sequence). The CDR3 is CASRGQGSYEQYF. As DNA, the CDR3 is TGCGCCAGCAGAGGACAGGGCTCCTACGAGCAGTACTTC.

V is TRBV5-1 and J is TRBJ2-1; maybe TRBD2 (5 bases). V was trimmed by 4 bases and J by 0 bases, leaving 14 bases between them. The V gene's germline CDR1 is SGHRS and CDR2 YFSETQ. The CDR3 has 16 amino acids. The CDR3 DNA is TGCGCCAGCAGCCCCGAGTCGGGGAGCTCCTACAATGAGCAGTTCTTC. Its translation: CASSPESGSSYNEQFF.

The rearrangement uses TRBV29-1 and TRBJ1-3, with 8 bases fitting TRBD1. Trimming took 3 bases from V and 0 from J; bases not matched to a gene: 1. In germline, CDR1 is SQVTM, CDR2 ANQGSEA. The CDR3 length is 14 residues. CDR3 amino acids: CSVDRGRSGNTIYF. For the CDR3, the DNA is TGCAGCGTTGACAGGGGGCGCTCTGGAAACACCATATATTTT.

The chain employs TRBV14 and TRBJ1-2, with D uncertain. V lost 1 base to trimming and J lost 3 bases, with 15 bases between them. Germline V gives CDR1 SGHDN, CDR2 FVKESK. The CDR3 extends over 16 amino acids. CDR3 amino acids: CASSQGSRAAYYGYTF. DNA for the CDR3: TGTGCCAGCAGCCAAGGATCCCGGGCAGCTTACTATGGCTACACCTTC.

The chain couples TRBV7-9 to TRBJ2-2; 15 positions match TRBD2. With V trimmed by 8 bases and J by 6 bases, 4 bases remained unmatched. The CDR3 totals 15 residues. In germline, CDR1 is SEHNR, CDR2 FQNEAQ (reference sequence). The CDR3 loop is CASLGLAGGSGELFF. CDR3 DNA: TGTGCCAGCTTGGGACTAGCGGGAGGATCCGGGGAGCTGTTTTTT.

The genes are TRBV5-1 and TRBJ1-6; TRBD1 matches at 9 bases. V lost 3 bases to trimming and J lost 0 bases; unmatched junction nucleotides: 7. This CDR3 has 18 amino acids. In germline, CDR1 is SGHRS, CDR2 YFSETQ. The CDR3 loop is CASSYMGQGSSYNSPLHF. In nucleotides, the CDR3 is TGCGCCAGCAGCTACATGGGACAGGGAAGCTCCTATAATTCACCCCTCCACTTT. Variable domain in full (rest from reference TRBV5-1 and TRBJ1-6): KAGVTQTPRYLIKTRGQQVTLSCSPISGHRSVSWYQQTPGQGLQFLFEYFSETQRNKGNFPGRFSGRQFSNSRSEMNVSTLELGDSALYLCASSYMGQGSSYNSPLHFGNGTRLTVT.

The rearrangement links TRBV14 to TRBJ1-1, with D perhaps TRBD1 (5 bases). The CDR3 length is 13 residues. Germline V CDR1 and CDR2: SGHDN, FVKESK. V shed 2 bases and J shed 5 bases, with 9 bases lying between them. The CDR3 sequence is CASSQTGSTEAFF. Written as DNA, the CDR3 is TGTGCCAGCAGCCAAACAGGTAGTACTGAAGCTTTCTTT. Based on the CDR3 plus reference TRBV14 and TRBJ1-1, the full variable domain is EAGVTQFPSHSVIEKGQTVTLRCDPISGHDNLYWYRRVMGKEIKFLLHFVKESKQDESGMPNNRFLAERTGGTYSTLKVQPAELEDSGVYFCASSQTGSTEAFFGQGTRLTVV.

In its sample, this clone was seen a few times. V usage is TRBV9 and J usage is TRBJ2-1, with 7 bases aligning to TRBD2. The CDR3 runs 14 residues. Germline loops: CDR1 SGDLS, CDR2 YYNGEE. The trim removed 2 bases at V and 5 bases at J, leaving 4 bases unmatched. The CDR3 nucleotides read TGTGCCAGCAGCGTCACCGGGACTAACAATGAGCAGTTCTTC. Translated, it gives CASSVTGTNNEQFF. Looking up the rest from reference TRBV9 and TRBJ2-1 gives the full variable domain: DSGVTQTPKHLITATGQRVTLRCSPRSGDLSVYWYQQSLDQGLQFLIQYYNGEERAKGNILERFSAQQFPDLHSELNLSSLELGDSALYFCASSVTGTNNEQFFGPGTRLTVL.

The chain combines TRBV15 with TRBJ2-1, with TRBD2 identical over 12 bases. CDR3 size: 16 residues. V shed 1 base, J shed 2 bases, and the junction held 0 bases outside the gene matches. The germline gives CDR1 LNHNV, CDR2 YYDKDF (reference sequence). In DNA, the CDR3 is TGTGCCACCAGCAGAGGACTAGCGGGAGCCTACAATGAGCAGTTCTTC. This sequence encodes CATSRGLAGAYNEQFF.

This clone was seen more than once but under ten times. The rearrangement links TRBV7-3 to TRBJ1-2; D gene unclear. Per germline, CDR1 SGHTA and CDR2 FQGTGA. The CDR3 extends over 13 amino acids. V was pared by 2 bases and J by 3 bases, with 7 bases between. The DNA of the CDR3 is TGTGCCAGCAGCTTAGGCAGTTACTATGGCTACACCTTC. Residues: CASSLGSYYGYTF.

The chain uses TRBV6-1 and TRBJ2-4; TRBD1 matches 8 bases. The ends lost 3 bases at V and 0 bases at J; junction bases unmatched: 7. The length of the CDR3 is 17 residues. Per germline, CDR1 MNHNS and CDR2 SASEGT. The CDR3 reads CASSEGRGQEAKNIQYF. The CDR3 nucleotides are TGTGCCAGCAGTGAGGGTAGGGGACAGGAAGCCAAAAACATTCAGTACTTC.

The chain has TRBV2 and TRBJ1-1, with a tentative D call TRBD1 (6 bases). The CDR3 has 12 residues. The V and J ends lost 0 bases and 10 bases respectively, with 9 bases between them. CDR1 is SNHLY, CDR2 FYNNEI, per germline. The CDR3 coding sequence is TGTGCCAGCAGTGAAGCTGAGGGGGGAGCTTTCTTT. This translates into CASSEAEGGAFF.

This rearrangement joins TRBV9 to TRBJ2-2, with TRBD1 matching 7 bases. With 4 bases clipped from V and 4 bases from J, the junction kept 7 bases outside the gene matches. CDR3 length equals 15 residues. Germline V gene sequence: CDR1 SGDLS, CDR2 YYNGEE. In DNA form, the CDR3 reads TGTGCCAGCAGCAATATACAGGGGATCACCGGGGAGCTGTTTTTT. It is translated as CASSNIQGITGELFF. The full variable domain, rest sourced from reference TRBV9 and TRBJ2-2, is DSGVTQTPKHLITATGQRVTLRCSPRSGDLSVYWYQQSLDQGLQFLIQYYNGEERAKGNILERFSAQQFPDLHSELNLSSLELGDSALYFCASSNIQGITGELFFGEGSRLTVL.

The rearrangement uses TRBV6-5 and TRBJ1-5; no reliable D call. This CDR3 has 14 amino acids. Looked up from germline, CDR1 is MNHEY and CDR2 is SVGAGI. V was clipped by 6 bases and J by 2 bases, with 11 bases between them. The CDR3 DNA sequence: TGTGCCAGCAGGGAGGGTCAGGGCAATCAGCCCCAGCATTTT. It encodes CASREGQGNQPQHF.

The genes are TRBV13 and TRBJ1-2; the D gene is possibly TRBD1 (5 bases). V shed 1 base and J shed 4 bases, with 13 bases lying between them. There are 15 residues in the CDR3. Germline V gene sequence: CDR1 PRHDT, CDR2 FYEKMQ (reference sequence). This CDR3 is CASSLVVGTSYGYTF. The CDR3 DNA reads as TGTGCCAGCAGCTTAGTAGTGGGGACTTCCTATGGCTACACCTTC.

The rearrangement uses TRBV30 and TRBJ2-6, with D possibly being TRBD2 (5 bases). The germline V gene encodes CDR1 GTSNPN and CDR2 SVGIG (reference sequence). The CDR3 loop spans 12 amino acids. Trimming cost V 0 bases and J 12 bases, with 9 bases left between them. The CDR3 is CAWSVLDSVLTF. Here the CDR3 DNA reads TGTGCCTGGAGTGTACTGGACTCCGTCCTGACTTTC.

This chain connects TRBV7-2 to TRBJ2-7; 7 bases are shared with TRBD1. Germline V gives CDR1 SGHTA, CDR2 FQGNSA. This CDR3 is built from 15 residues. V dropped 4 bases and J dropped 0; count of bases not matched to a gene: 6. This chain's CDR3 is CASSSWDRPSYEQYF. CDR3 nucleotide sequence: TGTGCCAGCAGCTCATGGGACAGACCCTCCTACGAGCAGTACTTC. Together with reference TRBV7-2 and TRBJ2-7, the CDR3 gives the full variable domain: GAGVSQSPSNKVTEKGKDVELRCDPISGHTALYWYRQSLGQGLEFLIYFQGNSAPDKSGLPSDRFSAERTGGSVSTLTIQRTQQEDSAVYLCASSSWDRPSYEQYFGPGTRLTVT.